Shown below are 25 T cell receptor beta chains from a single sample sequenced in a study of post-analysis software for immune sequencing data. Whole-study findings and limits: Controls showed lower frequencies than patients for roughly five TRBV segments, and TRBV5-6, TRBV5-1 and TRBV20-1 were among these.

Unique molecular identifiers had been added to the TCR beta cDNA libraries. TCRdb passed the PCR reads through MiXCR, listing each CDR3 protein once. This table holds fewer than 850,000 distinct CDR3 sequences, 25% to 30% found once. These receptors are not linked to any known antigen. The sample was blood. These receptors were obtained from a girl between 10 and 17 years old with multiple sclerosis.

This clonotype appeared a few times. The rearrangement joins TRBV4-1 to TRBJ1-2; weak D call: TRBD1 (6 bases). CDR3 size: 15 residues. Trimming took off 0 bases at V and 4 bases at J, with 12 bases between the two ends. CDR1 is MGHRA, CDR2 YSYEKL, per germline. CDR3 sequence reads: CASSQDEGVGYGYTF. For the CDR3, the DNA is TGCGCCAGCAGCCAAGACGAGGGGGTTGGCTATGGCTACACCTTC.

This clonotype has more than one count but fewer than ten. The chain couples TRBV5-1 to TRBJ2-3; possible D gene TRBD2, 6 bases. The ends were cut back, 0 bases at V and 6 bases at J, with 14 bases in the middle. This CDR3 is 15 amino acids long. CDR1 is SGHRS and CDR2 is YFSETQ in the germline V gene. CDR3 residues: CASSLDGGLMDTQYF. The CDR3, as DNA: TGCGCCAGCAGCTTGGATGGGGGGTTGATGGATACGCAGTATTTT. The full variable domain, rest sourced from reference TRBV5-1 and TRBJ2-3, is KAGVTQTPRYLIKTRGQQVTLSCSPISGHRSVSWYQQTPGQGLQFLFEYFSETQRNKGNFPGRFSGRQFSNSRSEMNVSTLELGDSALYLCASSLDGGLMDTQYFGPGTRLTVL.

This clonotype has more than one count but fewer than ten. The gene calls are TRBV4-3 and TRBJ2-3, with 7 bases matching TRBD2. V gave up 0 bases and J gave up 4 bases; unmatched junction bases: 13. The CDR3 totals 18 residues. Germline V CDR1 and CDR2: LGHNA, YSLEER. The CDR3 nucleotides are TGCGCCAGCAGCCAAGAGGTCGGGGGAGGGAGGTACCCAGATACGCAGTATTTT. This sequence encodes CASSQEVGGGRYPDTQYF.

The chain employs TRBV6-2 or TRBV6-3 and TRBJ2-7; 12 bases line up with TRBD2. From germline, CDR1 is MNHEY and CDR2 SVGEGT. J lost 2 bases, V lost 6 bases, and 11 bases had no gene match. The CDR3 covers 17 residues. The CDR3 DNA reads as TGTGCCAGCAGGAGGCCTAGCGGGAGGGCCTCCCCCTACGAGCAGTACTTC. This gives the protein CASRRPSGRASPYEQYF.

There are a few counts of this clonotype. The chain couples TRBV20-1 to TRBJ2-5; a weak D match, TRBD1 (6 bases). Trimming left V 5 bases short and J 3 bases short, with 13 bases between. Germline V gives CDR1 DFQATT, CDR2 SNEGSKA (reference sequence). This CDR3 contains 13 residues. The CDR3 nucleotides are TGCAGTGCTGAAAGACAGGTGGAAGAGACCCAGTACTTC. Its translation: CSAERQVEETQYF.

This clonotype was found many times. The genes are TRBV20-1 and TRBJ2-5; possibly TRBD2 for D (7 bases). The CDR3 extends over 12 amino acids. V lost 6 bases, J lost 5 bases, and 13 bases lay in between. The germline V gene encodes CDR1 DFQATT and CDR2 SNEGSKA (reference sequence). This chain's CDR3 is CSAKGGAETQYF. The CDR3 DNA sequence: TGCAGTGCGAAAGGGGGGGCGGAGACCCAGTACTTC.

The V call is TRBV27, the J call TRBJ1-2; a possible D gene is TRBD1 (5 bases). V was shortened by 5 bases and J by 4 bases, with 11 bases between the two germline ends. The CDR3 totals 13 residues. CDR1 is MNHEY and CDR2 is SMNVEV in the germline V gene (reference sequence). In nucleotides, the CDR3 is TGTGCCAGCAGTACCCGGGACCGCTATGGCTACACCTTC. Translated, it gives CASSTRDRYGYTF.

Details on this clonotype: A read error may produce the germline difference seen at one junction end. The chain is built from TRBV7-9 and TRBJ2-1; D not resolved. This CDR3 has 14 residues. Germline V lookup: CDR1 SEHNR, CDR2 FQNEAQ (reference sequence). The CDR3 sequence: CTSTSLSPYNEQFF. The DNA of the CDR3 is TGTACCAGCACGTCCCTTAGCCCCTACAATGAGCAGTTCTTC.

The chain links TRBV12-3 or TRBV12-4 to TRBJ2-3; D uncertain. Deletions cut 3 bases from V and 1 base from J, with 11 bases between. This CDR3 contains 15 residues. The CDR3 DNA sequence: TGTGCCAGCAGTTTCCATCTATCGGGCACAGATACGCAGTATTTT. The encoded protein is CASSFHLSGTDTQYF.

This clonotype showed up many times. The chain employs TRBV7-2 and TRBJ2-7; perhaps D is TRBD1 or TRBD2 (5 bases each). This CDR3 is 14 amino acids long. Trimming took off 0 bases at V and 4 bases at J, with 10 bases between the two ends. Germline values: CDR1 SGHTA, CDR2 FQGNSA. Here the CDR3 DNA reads TGTGCCAGCAGCTTAGCGCGTGGGGGTTACGAGCAGTACTTC. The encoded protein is CASSLARGGYEQYF.

CDR3 nucleotide sequence: TGTGCCAGCAGAGTCAGACGGATGAACACTGAAGCTTTCTTT. Translating it yields CASRVRRMNTEAFF. The chain is built from TRBV2 and TRBJ1-1, with no clear D. CDR3 size: 14 residues. From germline, CDR1 is SNHLY and CDR2 FYNNEI. V was clipped by 6 bases and J by 0 bases, with 11 bases between them.

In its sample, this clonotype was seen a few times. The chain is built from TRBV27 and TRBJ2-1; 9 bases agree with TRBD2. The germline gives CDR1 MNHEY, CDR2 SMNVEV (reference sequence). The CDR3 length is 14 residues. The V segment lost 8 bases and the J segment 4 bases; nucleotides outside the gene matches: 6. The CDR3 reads CASSVAGEYNEQFF. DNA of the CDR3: TGTGCCAGCTCCGTAGCGGGAGAATACAATGAGCAGTTCTTC.

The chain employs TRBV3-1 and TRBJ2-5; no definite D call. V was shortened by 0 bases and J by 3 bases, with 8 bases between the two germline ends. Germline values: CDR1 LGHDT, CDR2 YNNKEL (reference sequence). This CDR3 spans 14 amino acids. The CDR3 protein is CASSQDPLEETQYF. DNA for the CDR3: TGTGCCAGCAGCCAAGACCCATTAGAAGAGACCCAGTACTTC.

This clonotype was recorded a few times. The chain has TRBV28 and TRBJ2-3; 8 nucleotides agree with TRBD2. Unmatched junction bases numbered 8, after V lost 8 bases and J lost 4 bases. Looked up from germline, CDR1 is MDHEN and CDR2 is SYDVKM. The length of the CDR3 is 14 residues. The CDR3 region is CASQSGSLADTQYF. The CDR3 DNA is TGTGCCAGCCAGAGCGGGAGCTTGGCAGATACGCAGTATTTT.

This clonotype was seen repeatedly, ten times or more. CDR3 sequence: CASSQTGTQYF. The DNA of the CDR3 is TGTGCCAGCAGTCAAACGGGGACCCAGTACTTC. V usage is TRBV6-2 or TRBV6-3 and J usage is TRBJ2-5; no firm D call. The CDR3 totals 11 residues. CDR1 and CDR2 from the germline V gene are MNHEY and SVGEGT. Trimming stripped 5 bases from V and 7 bases from J, with 8 bases between.

This chain's CDR3 is CASSVAAGPVYEQYF. The CDR3 DNA follows: TGTGCCAGCAGCGTAGCGGCAGGGCCCGTATACGAGCAGTACTTC. The V and J genes are TRBV9 and TRBJ2-7; tentative D call: TRBD1 (5 bases). Germline V gives CDR1 SGDLS, CDR2 YYNGEE. This CDR3 is built from 15 residues. Trimming took off 0 bases at V and 4 bases at J, with 14 bases between the two ends.

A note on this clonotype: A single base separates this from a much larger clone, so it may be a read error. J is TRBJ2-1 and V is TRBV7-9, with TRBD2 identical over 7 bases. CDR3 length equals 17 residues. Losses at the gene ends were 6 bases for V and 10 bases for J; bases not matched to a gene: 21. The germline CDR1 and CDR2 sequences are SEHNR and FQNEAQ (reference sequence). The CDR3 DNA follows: TGTGCCAGCAGTCCCAGCCTGACTAGCAACACGGGTAAAGAGCAGTTCTTC. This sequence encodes CASSPSLTSNTGKEQFF.

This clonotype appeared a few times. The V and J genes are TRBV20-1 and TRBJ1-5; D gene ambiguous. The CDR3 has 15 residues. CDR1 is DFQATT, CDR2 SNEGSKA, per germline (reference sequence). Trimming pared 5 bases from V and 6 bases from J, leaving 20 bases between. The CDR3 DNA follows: TGCAGTGCTTGGGTGACGGACTTATCGAGTCAGCCCCAGCATTTT. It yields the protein CSAWVTDLSSQPQHF.

This CDR3 reads CASRLAYEQFF. CDR3 in DNA: TGTGCCAGCAGGTTAGCGTATGAGCAGTTCTTC. The chain links TRBV6-1 to TRBJ2-1; the D gene is possibly TRBD2 (5 bases). V was shortened by 6 bases and J by 8 bases, with 8 bases between the two germline ends. Germline CDR1 is MNHNS and CDR2 is SASEGT. This CDR3 has 11 amino acids.

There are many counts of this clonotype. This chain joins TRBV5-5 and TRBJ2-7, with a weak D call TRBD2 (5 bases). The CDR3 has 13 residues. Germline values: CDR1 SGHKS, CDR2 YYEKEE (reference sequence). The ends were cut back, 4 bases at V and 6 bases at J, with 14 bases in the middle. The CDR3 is CASSRGLPTEQYF. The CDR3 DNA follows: TGTGCCAGCAGCCGAGGGCTGCCCACCGAGCAGTACTTC.

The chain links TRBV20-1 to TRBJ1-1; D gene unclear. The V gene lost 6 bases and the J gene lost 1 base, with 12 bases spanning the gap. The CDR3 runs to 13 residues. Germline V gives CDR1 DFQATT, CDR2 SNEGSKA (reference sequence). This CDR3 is CSAAGFENTEAFF. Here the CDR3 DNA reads TGCAGTGCCGCCGGATTTGAGAACACTGAAGCTTTCTTT.

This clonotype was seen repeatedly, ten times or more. This chain's CDR3 is CSAKTSGTDYEQYF. The CDR3 region has the DNA TGCAGTGCTAAAACTAGCGGGACAGACTACGAGCAGTACTTC. The V gene is TRBV20-1, the J gene TRBJ2-7, with 10 bases that match TRBD2. The ends lost 4 bases at V and 3 bases at J; junction bases unmatched: 6. Germline-derived CDR1 and CDR2 are DFQATT and SNEGSKA (reference sequence). This CDR3 has 14 amino acids.

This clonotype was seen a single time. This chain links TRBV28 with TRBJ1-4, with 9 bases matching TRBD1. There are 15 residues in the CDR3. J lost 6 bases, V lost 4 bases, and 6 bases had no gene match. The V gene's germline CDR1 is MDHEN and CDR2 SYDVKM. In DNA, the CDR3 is TGTGCCAGCAGTTCCAGCGGGACAGGGCATGAAAAACTGTTTTTT. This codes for CASSSSGTGHEKLFF.

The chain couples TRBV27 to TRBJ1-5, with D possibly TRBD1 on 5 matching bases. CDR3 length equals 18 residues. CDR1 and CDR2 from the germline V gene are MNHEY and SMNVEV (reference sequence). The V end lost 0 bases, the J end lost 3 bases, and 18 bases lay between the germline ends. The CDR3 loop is CASSLSLVGGGSNQPQHF. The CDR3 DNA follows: TGTGCCAGCAGTTTATCGTTAGTGGGGGGTGGGTCCAATCAGCCCCAGCATTTT.

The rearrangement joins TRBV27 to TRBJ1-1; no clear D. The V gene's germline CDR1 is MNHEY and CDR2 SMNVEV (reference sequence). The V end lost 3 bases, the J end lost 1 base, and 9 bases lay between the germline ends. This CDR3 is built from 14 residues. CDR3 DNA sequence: TGTGCCAGCAGTTTCTTGACTGGGAACACTGAAGCTTTCTTT. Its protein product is CASSFLTGNTEAFF.